The 15 T cell receptor beta chains presented below share a single source sample, sequenced in a study of identical twins. TCRdb fed the 5' RACE reads into MiXCR, producing one record per CDR3 protein. The sample lists roughly 720,000 distinct CDR3 sequences; approximately 18% were seen once. These records were also assigned to another study, of T cells expressing NK-cell markers.

Sequenced input: PBMCs. The receptors were sampled from a woman between 18 and 30 years old in good health.

This clonotype turned up a few times. The chain has TRBV12-3 or TRBV12-4 and TRBJ1-3; D not certain. The V gene lost 2 bases and the J gene lost 0 bases, with 5 bases spanning the gap. This CDR3 is 14 amino acids long. CDR3 nucleotides: TGTGCCAGCAGTTTAATTTCCTCTGGAAACACCATATATTTT. It is translated as CASSLISSGNTIYF.

The V call is TRBV7-9, the J call TRBJ2-2, with a weak D call TRBD2 (6 bases). The germline V and J ends were trimmed by 5 bases and 7 bases, with 17 bases remaining between them. The CDR3 runs 15 residues. Germline V CDR1 and CDR2: SEHNR, FQNEAQ (reference sequence). CDR3 in amino acids: CASSTRAPGVGELFF. The CDR3 DNA follows: TGTGCCAGCAGCACCCGGGCCCCGGGAGTCGGGGAGCTGTTTTTT.

The chain is built from TRBV24-1 and TRBJ2-2, with a tentative D call TRBD2 (6 bases). The V and J ends lost 3 bases and 0 bases respectively, with 16 bases between them. The CDR3 covers 18 residues. CDR1 KGHDR and CDR2 SFDVKD come from the germline V gene. CDR3 amino acids: CATSDPRGSGANTGELFF. CDR3 sequence (DNA): TGTGCCACCAGTGATCCTCGGGGTAGCGGAGCGAACACCGGGGAGCTGTTTTTT.

This clonotype showed up just a few times. The V gene is TRBV4-3, the J gene TRBJ2-1; either TRBD1 or TRBD2 may supply D (5 bases each). Trimming took 0 bases from V and 7 from J, leaving 19 bases between them. The CDR3 is 17 amino acids. The germline V gene encodes CDR1 LGHNA and CDR2 YSLEER. The CDR3 here is CASSQDRVGEPRNEQFF. The CDR3 DNA sequence: TGCGCCAGCAGCCAAGATCGAGTGGGGGAGCCTAGAAATGAGCAGTTCTTC.

The V call is TRBV5-6, the J call TRBJ2-1; D not certain. CDR3 length: 13 residues. V lost 2 bases and J lost 6, with 9 bases in between. Per germline, CDR1 SGHDT and CDR2 YYEEEE. DNA for the CDR3: TGTGCCAGCAGCTTTCGCTACCCCAATGAGCAGTTCTTC. Translation: CASSFRYPNEQFF.

V usage is TRBV5-6 and J usage is TRBJ2-6; D is unclear. The V gene lost 0 bases and the J gene lost 0 bases, with 7 bases spanning the gap. Germline V gives CDR1 SGHDT, CDR2 YYEEEE. This CDR3 has 16 amino acids. The CDR3 here is CASSLGAASGANVLTF. In DNA, the CDR3 is TGTGCCAGCAGCTTGGGGGCGGCCTCTGGGGCCAACGTCCTGACTTTC.

This clonotype appeared many times. This sequence joins TRBV29-1 and TRBJ2-7, with D possibly called TRBD1 or TRBD2 (6 bases each). Germline values: CDR1 SQVTM, CDR2 ANQGSEA. V was cut by 4 bases and J by 3 bases, with 13 bases left in between. The length of the CDR3 is 13 residues. This CDR3 reads CSVVRGPYYEQYF. DNA of the CDR3: TGCAGCGTTGTACGGGGGCCTTACTACGAGCAGTACTTC.

The CDR3, as DNA: TGCGCCAGCAGCTTGAATGGGCAGGAAGAGACCCAGTACTTC. It translates to CASSLNGQEETQYF. The rearrangement uses TRBV5-1 and TRBJ2-5; D is ambiguous. The V gene's germline CDR1 is SGHRS and CDR2 YFSETQ. V was cut by 1 base and J by 3 bases, with 10 bases left in between. The CDR3 length is 14 residues.

The sample holds a few counts of this clonotype. The chain carries TRBV24-1 and TRBJ1-2; 7 positions match TRBD1. The CDR3 has 13 amino acids. The ends lost 3 bases at V and 8 bases at J; junction bases unmatched: 5. Germline values: CDR1 KGHDR, CDR2 SFDVKD. CDR3: CATSDKTGNGYTF. CDR3 sequence (DNA): TGTGCCACCAGTGATAAGACAGGGAACGGCTACACCTTC.

This clonotype was seen a few times. The V call is TRBV25-1, the J call TRBJ1-2, with a possible D match to TRBD1 (5 bases). The V end lost 6 bases, the J end lost 7 bases, and 15 bases lay between the germline ends. The CDR3 contains 13 residues. CDR1 is MGHDK, CDR2 SYGVNS, per germline. The CDR3 bases are TGTGCCAGCAGCCTCGACTACCAGGGTGGCTACACCTTC. Residues: CASSLDYQGGYTF.

V gene TRBV4-1 combines with J gene TRBJ1-2; 10 positions match TRBD1. V dropped 4 bases and J dropped 8; count of bases not matched to a gene: 7. CDR1 MGHRA and CDR2 YSYEKL come from the germline V gene. CDR3 length: 14 amino acids. The CDR3 nucleotides are TGCGCCAGCAGCCCTGGGGACAGGGGAGAAGGCTACACCTTC. It specifies CASSPGDRGEGYTF.

Ten or more counts support this clonotype. V gene TRBV2 combines with J gene TRBJ2-1; 7 nucleotides align to TRBD1. Losses at the gene ends were 8 bases for V and 4 bases for J; bases not matched to a gene: 8. Germline lookup yields CDR1 SNHLY and CDR2 FYNNEI. This CDR3 has 14 amino acids. The CDR3 sequence: CASEQGIRYNEQFF. CDR3 coding DNA: TGTGCCAGCGAACAGGGGATACGGTACAATGAGCAGTTCTTC. Together with reference TRBV2 and TRBJ2-1, the CDR3 gives the full variable domain: EPEVTQTPSHQVTQMGQEVILRCVPISNHLYFYWYRQILGQKVEFLVSFYNNEISEKSEIFDDQFSVERPDGSNFTLKIRSTKLEDSAMYFCASEQGIRYNEQFFGPGTRLTVL.

This clonotype was seen more than once but under ten times. The CDR3 DNA sequence: TGTGCCAGCAATGTTCGAGCGGGGGCAGATACGCAGTATTTT. Translated, it gives CASNVRAGADTQYF. The chain is built from TRBV2 and TRBJ2-3; 8 nucleotides align to TRBD2. V shed 7 bases and J 4 bases; nucleotides not matched to a gene: 7. This CDR3 comprises 14 residues. Germline CDR1 and CDR2: SNHLY and FYNNEI.

The gene calls are TRBV9 and TRBJ2-1; 10 nucleotides align to TRBD2. Per germline, CDR1 SGDLS and CDR2 YYNGEE. The CDR3 sequence is 16 residues long. V shed 1 base, J shed 7 bases, and the junction held 8 bases outside the gene matches. The CDR3 DNA reads as TGTGCCAGCAGCGTAAGTATCGGGACTAGCGCAAATGAGCAGTTCTTC. Amino acids: CASSVSIGTSANEQFF.

There are a few counts of this clonotype. This chain uses TRBV3-1 with TRBJ2-1; D ambiguous. This CDR3 has 15 amino acids. From germline, CDR1 is LGHDT and CDR2 YNNKEL (reference sequence). The V end lost 0 bases, the J end lost 5 bases, and 11 bases lay between the germline ends. The CDR3 here is CASSQDWSANNEQFF. The CDR3 coding sequence is TGTGCCAGCAGCCAAGATTGGAGCGCCAACAATGAGCAGTTCTTC.